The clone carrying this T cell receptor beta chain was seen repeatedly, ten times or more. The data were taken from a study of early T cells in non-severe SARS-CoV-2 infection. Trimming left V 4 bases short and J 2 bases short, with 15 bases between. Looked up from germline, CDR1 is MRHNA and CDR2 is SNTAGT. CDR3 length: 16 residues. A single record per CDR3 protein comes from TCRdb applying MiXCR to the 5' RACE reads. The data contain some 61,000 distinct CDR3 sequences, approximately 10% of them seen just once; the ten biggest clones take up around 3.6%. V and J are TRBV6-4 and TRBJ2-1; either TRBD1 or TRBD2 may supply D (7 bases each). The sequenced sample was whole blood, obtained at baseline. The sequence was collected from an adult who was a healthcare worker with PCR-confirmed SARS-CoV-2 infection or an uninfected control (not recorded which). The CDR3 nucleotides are TGTGCCAGCAGTGCGACAGGGAGGGTCGCCTACAATGAGCAGTTCTTC. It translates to CASSATGRVAYNEQFF.